This T cell receptor beta chain derives from a study of neurological immune-mediated disorders. Template-switch 5'RACE cDNA synthesis added a 10-nucleotide unique molecular identifier. A single record per CDR3 protein comes from TCRdb applying MiXCR to the 5' RACE reads. The profile shows 40,000 or so distinct CDR3 sequences, about 7% of them singletons. V shed 3 bases and J 3 bases; nucleotides not matched to a gene: 8. Germline lookup yields CDR1 SGDLS and CDR2 YYNGEE. This CDR3 has 15 amino acids. This clonotype was counted ten times or more. Specimen: PBMCs. V is TRBV9 and J is TRBJ2-7, with 8 bases fitting TRBD2. This sequence originates from a woman in her thirties or forties in good health. CDR3 amino acids: CASSAKPGLDYEQYF. DNA for the CDR3: TGTGCCAGCAGCGCAAAGCCGGGACTAGACTACGAGCAGTACTTC. The complete variable domain, with remaining parts taken from reference TRBV9 and TRBJ2-7, reads DSGVTQTPKHLITATGQRVTLRCSPRSGDLSVYWYQQSLDQGLQFLIQYYNGEERAKGNILERFSAQQFPDLHSELNLSSLELGDSALYFCASSAKPGLDYEQYFGPGTRLTVT.